The 13 T cell receptor beta chains below all came from one sample that was sequenced in a study of blood T cell repertoires in COVID-19. Profiling relied on immunoSEQ multiplex PCR, and the TCRdb table lists in-frame clones only, not all of them. Found here are over 90,000 clones, more than 65% of them singletons; the top ten hold less than 4.5%. Specimen: peripheral blood. The receptors come from a man aged 60 to 69 with acute or convalescent COVID-19.

V usage is TRBV7-9 and J usage is TRBJ2-7, with D perhaps matching TRBD1 (5 bases). The V end lost 5 bases, the J end lost 4 bases, and 9 bases lay between the germline ends. Germline values: CDR1 SEHNR, CDR2 FQNEAQ (reference sequence). There are 12 residues in the CDR3. The DNA of the CDR3 is TGTGCCAGCAGCCATCAGGGTTACGAGCAGTACTTC. Its protein product is CASSHQGYEQYF.

This clone was seen once. The CDR3 here is CASSMRGNDEQYF. Here the CDR3 DNA reads TGTGCCAGTAGTATGCGCGGGAATGACGAGCAGTACTTC. The chain combines TRBV19 with TRBJ2-7; maybe TRBD2 (6 bases). Looked up from germline, CDR1 is LNHDA and CDR2 is SQIVND (reference sequence). V was cut by 3 bases and J by 5 bases, with 11 bases left in between. This CDR3 region has 13 residues.

J is TRBJ1-6 and V is TRBV12-3 or TRBV12-4, with unresolved D. CDR3 length: 13 residues. The V end lost 3 bases, the J end lost 7 bases, and 7 bases lay between the germline ends. The CDR3 DNA follows: TGTGCCAGCAGTTTGGGAGGGAATTCACCCCTCCACTTT. Amino acid sequence: CASSLGGNSPLHF.

This clone showed up just once. This chain joins TRBV27 and TRBJ2-5; TRBD2 aligns across 12 bases. CDR1 MNHEY and CDR2 SMNVEV come from the germline V gene (reference sequence). The CDR3 runs 17 residues. J gave up 2 bases and V 4 bases, and 8 bases lay outside the gene matches. The CDR3 region is CASSYRGLAGPQETQYF. Written as DNA, the CDR3 is TGTGCCAGCAGTTATCGGGGACTAGCGGGTCCACAAGAGACCCAGTACTTC.

The chain has TRBV2 and TRBJ1-1; 8 bases are shared with TRBD1. The CDR3 length is 15 residues. Trimming removed 2 bases from V and 4 bases from J; junction bases left unmatched: 6. Per the germline V gene, CDR1 is SNHLY and CDR2 is FYNNEI. The CDR3 sequence is CASSEQGARGTEAFF. The CDR3 nucleotides read TGTGCCAGCAGTGAACAGGGGGCTCGGGGCACTGAAGCTTTCTTT.

This rearrangement joins TRBV5-1 to TRBJ2-7; 7 positions match TRBD1. CDR3 size: 14 residues. After removal of 0 bases from V and 2 bases from J, the junction contained 2 bases not matched to a gene. Germline-derived CDR1 and CDR2 are SGHRS and YFSETQ. CDR3 protein: CASSLETGPYEQYF. The CDR3 DNA sequence: TGCGCCAGCAGCTTGGAGACAGGGCCCTACGAGCAGTACTTC.

The rearrangement joins TRBV11-3 to TRBJ2-5, with D perhaps TRBD2 (5 bases). CDR1 is SGHNT, CDR2 YENEEA, per germline. V was trimmed by 1 base and J by 5 bases, leaving 17 bases between them. This CDR3 is built from 16 residues. CDR3 loop: CASSLGADLARETQYF. The CDR3 region has the DNA TGTGCCAGCAGCTTAGGAGCGGACTTAGCCCGGGAGACCCAGTACTTC.

The chain's CDR3 is CASSLGGTGEDTQYF. The CDR3 DNA sequence: TGTGCCAGCAGCTTAGGTGGGACAGGGGAAGATACGCAGTATTTT. The rearrangement joins TRBV11-1 to TRBJ2-3, with 10 nucleotides matching TRBD1. After removal of 1 base from V and 5 bases from J, the junction contained 3 bases not matched to a gene. The CDR3 consists of 15 residues. From germline, CDR1 is SGHAT and CDR2 FQDESV (reference sequence).

The gene calls are TRBV4-1 and TRBJ1-1, with 8 bases lining up with TRBD1. V lost 1 base and J lost 6; bases outside the gene matches: 4. CDR3 length: 14 amino acids. The V gene's germline CDR1 is MGHRA and CDR2 YSYEKL. CDR3 sequence (DNA): TGCGCCAGCAGCCAAGGACAGGGGATACCTGAAGCTTTCTTT. This codes for CASSQGQGIPEAFF.

The chain employs TRBV5-4 and TRBJ2-7; 8 bases agree with TRBD1. The CDR3 consists of 15 residues. Germline CDR1 is SGHNT and CDR2 is YYREEE (reference sequence). The trim removed 4 bases at V and 7 bases at J, leaving 13 bases unmatched. CDR3 in amino acids: CASSHNLGQGQEQYF. The CDR3 DNA sequence: TGTGCCAGCAGCCACAACCTCGGACAGGGTCAGGAGCAGTACTTC.

The chain couples TRBV30 to TRBJ1-5; the match to TRBD1 covers 8 bases. The V segment lost 0 bases and the J segment 4 bases; nucleotides outside the gene matches: 5. CDR1 GTSNPN and CDR2 SVGIG come from the germline V gene (reference sequence). The length of the CDR3 is 15 residues. DNA of the CDR3: TGTGCCTGGAGTGTAGGGGGACAGGTTAATCAGCCCCAGCATTTT. Its translation: CAWSVGGQVNQPQHF.

The chain recombines TRBV30 with TRBJ1-2; the D gene is possibly TRBD1 (6 bases). The germline CDR1 and CDR2 sequences are GTSNPN and SVGIG (reference sequence). CDR3 length: 14 amino acids. Between the trimmed V and J ends, which lost 0 bases and 3 bases, there was a span of 11 bases. CDR3 loop: CAWSVGRGDYGYTF. CDR3 bases: TGTGCCTGGAGTGTTGGCAGGGGCGACTATGGCTACACCTTC.

The CDR3 spells CASSQPGRELGNTIYF. The CDR3 DNA reads TGCGCCAGCAGCCAACCGGGACGGGAGCTGGGAAACACCATATATTTT. The rearrangement links TRBV4-1 to TRBJ1-3; the D gene is possibly TRBD1 (5 bases). Germline V CDR1 and CDR2: MGHRA, YSYEKL. The V and J ends lost 2 bases and 4 bases respectively, with 15 bases between them. The CDR3 length is 16 residues.